This note documents a single TCR beta chain sequence. The antigen remains unidentified. The sample is drawn from a study of T cell responses to AZD1222 COVID-19 vaccine. Study observations and caveats: CD4 TCRs associated with vaccination spanned spike, dominating at 160-218 and 743-854.

This table comes from immunoSEQ multiplex PCR, and its TCRdb copy is limited to in-frame clones, with some not included. The data show roughly 130,000 clones, with about 90% seen just once and about 19% held by the top ten. The J segment lost 9 bases and the V segment lost 1 base, leaving 10 bases of the junction unmatched. The germline V gene has CDR1 SGHRS and CDR2 YFSETQ. CDR3 length: 15 amino acids. The material sequenced was peripheral blood, taken on day 0 of MenACWY control vaccination. The chain employs TRBV5-1 and TRBJ2-4; the match to TRBD2 covers 7 bases. The receptor was isolated from an adult in good health. The chain's CDR3 is CASSLPTRESGIQYF. As DNA, the CDR3 is TGCGCCAGCAGCTTGCCAACGCGGGAGTCCGGCATTCAGTACTTC.